A selection of T cell receptor beta chains follows, all from one sample in a study of OX40 agonist ivuxolimab in advanced cancers. Sequenced by immunoSEQ multiplex PCR; TCRdb stores in-frame clones only, minus some. Here the sample spans more than 50,000 clones, 75% to 80% being singletons. The sample consisted of CD4+ or CD8+ T cells sorted from blood, taken in a trial of the OX40 agonist ivuxolimab. Source of these receptors: an adult with an advanced solid tumor such as melanoma, head and neck, liver or kidney cancer. Each CDR3 is given with its conserved first and last residue. A D gene is named only where the DNA matches it firmly. Clone size is not always given. Where it is, it says once, few, many or a class for expanded clones.

cdr3_nt cdr3_aa d_call j_call v_call clone_size
TGTGCCAGCAGCTCCAGCGGATCGAACACCGGGGAGCTGTTTTTT CASSSSGSNTGELFF NA TRBJ2-2 TRBV6-6 NA
TGTGCCAGCAGCGTAGTGGGACAGGCCTTCGGAGGCTACACCTTC CASSVVGQAFGGYTF TRBD1 TRBJ1-2 TRBV9 NA
TGCGCCAGCAGCCAAGATCTCGAACAGGACCTCTATGGCTACACCTTC CASSQDLEQDLYGYTF NA TRBJ1-2 TRBV4-3 medium-sized
TGTGCCAGTAGTATACTCAGGAGTAGCAAAAACATTCAGTACTTC CASSILRSSKNIQYF NA TRBJ2-4 TRBV19 NA
TGTGCCAGCAGTTATTACGGGGGCCCCACCACCTACGAGCAGTACTTC CASSYYGGPTTYEQYF NA TRBJ2-7 TRBV27 NA
TGTGCCAGCTCACCATCTCCCCCGGGGGCGGCCACAGATACGCAGTATTTT CASSPSPPGAATDTQYF NA TRBJ2-3 TRBV18 NA
TGTGCCAGCAGCTTGGCCGGGACAGGGGGCGGTCAGCCCCAGCATTTT CASSLAGTGGGQPQHF TRBD1 TRBJ1-5 TRBV5-6 NA
TGCGCCAGCAGCCAAGATTTAAGTGACACCGGGGAGCTGTTTTTT CASSQDLSDTGELFF NA TRBJ2-2 TRBV4-1 NA
TGTGCCAGCAGCTCACAGGGTGACTACTATGGCTACACCTTC CASSSQGDYYGYTF NA TRBJ1-2 TRBV5-6 NA
TGTGCCAGCAGCCAAGCCCGGACAGGGATCCACGAGCAGTACTTC CASSQARTGIHEQYF TRBD1 TRBJ2-7 TRBV11-3 NA
TGTGCCAGCAGTCCCAGACAGAACACTGAAGCTTTCTTT CASSPRQNTEAFF NA TRBJ1-1 TRBV27 NA
TGTGCCAGCACCCGGAGGACAGGGAATCAGCCCCAGCATTTT CASTRRTGNQPQHF TRBD1 TRBJ1-5 TRBV6-5 NA
TGTGCCAGCTCACCACCAGTTCTGGCGGGGAACACTGAAGCTTTCTTT CASSPPVLAGNTEAFF NA TRBJ1-1 TRBV18 NA
TGTGCCAGCAGGTCCGGGACAGGGCTGCACGAGCAGTACTTC CASRSGTGLHEQYF TRBD1 TRBJ2-7 TRBV6-5 few
TGTGCCAGCAGCCGGGACGGGACCTACGAGCAGTACTTC CASSRDGTYEQYF NA TRBJ2-7 TRBV6-5 few
TGTGCCATCAGCCCAAACGGGGCGAGGAGCACCGGGGAGCTGTTTTTT CAISPNGARSTGELFF NA TRBJ2-2 TRBV10-3 NA
TGTGCCAGCAGCTTAAAGGGACAGGGGCAGACTGAAGCTTTCTTT CASSLKGQGQTEAFF TRBD1 TRBJ1-1 TRBV7-6 NA
TGCGCCAGCAGCCTCCGGGACAAGGGCACCGGGGAGCTGTTTTTT CASSLRDKGTGELFF NA TRBJ2-2 TRBV4-1 NA
TGTGCCAGCAGCTTAGATAATGCGGGAGAGACCCAGTACTTC CASSLDNAGETQYF NA TRBJ2-5 TRBV7-9 NA
TGTGCCATCAGTACAGCCCAGAATCAGCCCCAGCATTTT CAISTAQNQPQHF NA TRBJ1-5 TRBV10-3 medium-sized
TGCGCCAGCAGCCAAGAATCTGCAGGGTGGGAGACCCAGTACTTC CASSQESAGWETQYF NA TRBJ2-5 TRBV4-1 NA
TGTGCCAGCAGGAAACCGGGCAGAAACACTGAAGCTTTCTTT CASRKPGRNTEAFF NA TRBJ1-1 TRBV11-3 NA
TGTGCCAGCAGGGACAGGGAGGGTTCACCCCTCCACTTT CASRDREGSPLHF TRBD1 TRBJ1-6 TRBV27 NA
TGTGCCAGCAGTGTTCACAGAACTACCACAGATACGCAGTATTTT CASSVHRTTTDTQYF NA TRBJ2-3 TRBV25-1 NA
TGCGCCCGCCTGCCAGGCATCCTCTACGAGCAGTACTTC CARLPGILYEQYF NA TRBJ2-7 TRBV5-1 NA
TGTGCCAGCAGCTTAGGGGACCCCGTCACTGAAGCTTTCTTT CASSLGDPVTEAFF NA TRBJ1-1 TRBV7-9 NA
TGTGCCAGCAGCGCGGGGGGGGAGCCCCTCCACTTT CASSAGGEPLHF NA TRBJ1-6 TRBV9 NA
TGTGCCAGCAGCTTGTGGGCGAATAGCAATCAGCCCCAGCATTTT CASSLWANSNQPQHF NA TRBJ1-5 TRBV5-6 NA
TGTGCCAGCAGGATCGGGACAGGCGCGGAAAATGAAAAACTGTTTTTT CASRIGTGAENEKLFF TRBD1 TRBJ1-4 TRBV2 NA
TGTGCCAGCAGTTCCCTAGGTTCCTACGAGCAGTACTTC CASSSLGSYEQYF NA TRBJ2-7 TRBV6-1 NA
TGTGCCAGCAGCTTAGTCGCTCTAGCGGGCACAGATACGCAGTATTTT CASSLVALAGTDTQYF TRBD2 TRBJ2-3 TRBV7-2 once
TGTGCCAGTAGTATTCTCCTCTACCTGGAGGGTCAGCCCCAGCATTTT CASSILLYLEGQPQHF NA TRBJ1-5 TRBV19 NA
TGCGCCAGCAGCCCCGGGCGGGGGGGGCGTAACACCGGGGAGCTGTTTTTT CASSPGRGGRNTGELFF TRBD2 TRBJ2-2 TRBV4-1 NA
TGTGCCAGCAGCTTGGGAGATACGCAGTATTTT CASSLGDTQYF NA TRBJ2-3 TRBV11-2 NA
TGTGCCAGTTTCCAGGGGGGATTCGCGAACACCGGGGAGCTGTTTTTT CASFQGGFANTGELFF NA TRBJ2-2 TRBV19 once
TGCGCCAGCAGCTTGGTGCTAGGGGGCACAGATACGCAGTATTTT CASSLVLGGTDTQYF NA TRBJ2-3 TRBV5-1 NA
TGCGCCAGCAGCCAAGAAGGCCCATTGGGGGACATTCAGTACTTC CASSQEGPLGDIQYF NA TRBJ2-4 TRBV4-3 few
TGTGCCAGCAGTGGGTCCCGGGACAGCGCACTATCTGGGGCCAACGTCCTGACTTTC CASSGSRDSALSGANVLTF TRBD1 TRBJ2-6 TRBV6-1 NA
TGTGCCAGCTCACCTACCGTCTCGACAGGCCCGAATCAGCCCCAGCATTTT CASSPTVSTGPNQPQHF NA TRBJ1-5 TRBV18 once
TGTGCCAGCACCCCCGATATATTCCCATACGAGCAGTACTTC CASTPDIFPYEQYF NA TRBJ2-7 TRBV6-5 NA
TGTGCCAGCAGTCGAACACGTACTAGCGGGAAGATCAATGAGCAGTTCTTC CASSRTRTSGKINEQFF TRBD2 TRBJ2-1 TRBV2 once
TGTGCCAGCAGCCGACGACTGGGCACAGATACGCAGTATTTT CASSRRLGTDTQYF NA TRBJ2-3 TRBV5-6 once
TGTGCCAGCAGCTTTGTTGCGACTAGCACAGATACGCAGTATTTT CASSFVATSTDTQYF NA TRBJ2-3 TRBV7-2 NA
TGTGCCAGCTCACCAACAGGCGGAGAGACCCAGTACTTC CASSPTGGETQYF NA TRBJ2-5 TRBV18 NA
TGTGCCAGCAGAGCGGGTTCCTTCTCTGGAAACACCATATATTTT CASRAGSFSGNTIYF NA TRBJ1-3 TRBV27 NA
TGTGCCAGTAGGGGACAGGGGCCTCAGCCCCAGCATTTT CASRGQGPQPQHF TRBD1 TRBJ1-5 TRBV19 NA
TGTGCCAGCCGGACAGCCTACGAGCAGTACTTC CASRTAYEQYF NA TRBJ2-7 TRBV6-5 NA
TGTGCCAGCAGCCAAGGGACAGCACACACTGAAGCTTTCTTT CASSQGTAHTEAFF NA TRBJ1-1 TRBV14 once
TGTGCCAGCAGAACAGGGAGCTATGGCTACACCTTC CASRTGSYGYTF NA TRBJ1-2 TRBV6-5 NA
TGCAGCGCCCGACAGGGGATGCAAGAGACCCAGTACTTC CSARQGMQETQYF TRBD1 TRBJ2-5 TRBV29-1 NA
TGTGCCAGTAGTATTGACAGGGCAATGGAGCAGTACTTC CASSIDRAMEQYF TRBD1 TRBJ2-7 TRBV19 NA
TGTGCCAGCAGCACCCTGGAGACCAAAGAGACCCAGTACTTC CASSTLETKETQYF NA TRBJ2-5 TRBV11-2 NA
TGCAGCGCCAGACAGGGAGGAGATTGGTGGGTTGAAGCTTTCTTT CSARQGGDWWVEAFF TRBD1 TRBJ1-1 TRBV29-1 few